These T cell receptor beta chains were read from a single sample in a study of PD-1 blockade in classical Hodgkin lymphoma. The assay was immunoSEQ multiplex PCR, and TCRdb's table has in-frame clones only and misses some. The table records some 30,000 clones, roughly 82% of them present only once. The sample consisted of peripheral blood mononuclear cells (PBMCs), taken before the fourth cycle of nivolumab. Receptors were obtained from a human donor with classical Hodgkin lymphoma. Both conserved end residues are part of each CDR3. A D gene is named only where the DNA matches it firmly. The size of a clone is reported for some rows only, either as once, few or many, or as a class for expanded clones.

d_gene,j_gene,abundance,v_gene,CDR3nt,CDR3aa
-,TRBJ1-6,-,TRBV5-1,TGCGCCAGCAGCTTAGAACTCACGGATTCACCCCTCCACTTT,CASSLELTDSPLHF
-,TRBJ1-1,-,TRBV5-5,TGTGCCAGCAGCTTGTTTGGCAGCGTCCCTGAAGCTTTCTTT,CASSLFGSVPEAFF
TRBD2,TRBJ2-7,once,TRBV6-5,TGTGCCAGCAGCGTTGGGGGGGTCAACTACGAGCAGTACTTC,CASSVGGVNYEQYF
-,TRBJ2-1,once,TRBV4-2,TGTGCCAGCAGCCTTAACAATGAGCAGTTCTTC,CASSLNNEQFF
TRBD2,TRBJ2-3,-,TRBV11-2,TGTGCCAGCAACCAAGCGGGGACGACAGATACGCAGTATTTT,CASNQAGTTDTQYF
-,TRBJ1-4,once,TRBV28,TGTGCCAGCAGTTTCGGTGAAAAACTGTTTTTT,CASSFGEKLFF
-,TRBJ2-5,-,TRBV7-3,TGTGCCAGCAGTCGGGGAAACCAAGAGACCCAGTACTTC,CASSRGNQETQYF
-,TRBJ1-4,once,TRBV6-6,TGTGCCAGCAGCAGAAGGGGGGTTAATGAAAAACTGTTTTTT,CASSRRGVNEKLFF
-,TRBJ2-2,-,TRBV19,TGTGCCAGTAGTAAGGTGGCTGCCCCCGGGGAGCTGTTTTTT,CASSKVAAPGELFF
-,TRBJ2-1,-,TRBV5-1,TGCGCCAGCAGCTTGGTCGGCAGCTCCTACAATGAGCAGTTCTTC,CASSLVGSSYNEQFF
TRBD1,TRBJ2-2,-,TRBV7-2,TGTGCCAGCAGCCAGGACAGGTGGACCGGGGAGCTGTTTTTT,CASSQDRWTGELFF
-,TRBJ1-1,-,TRBV6-4,TGTGCCAGCAGTGAGGGGGCTAACACTGAAGCTTTCTTT,CASSEGANTEAFF
-,TRBJ1-6,few,TRBV6-1,TGTGCCAGCAGTGAAATTTCCCGGGGGGATTCACCCCTCCACTTT,CASSEISRGDSPLHF
TRBD1,TRBJ2-1,once,TRBV5-1,TGCGCCAGCAGCCTACAGTTAAACAGGGGGAACAATGAGCAGTTCTTC,CASSLQLNRGNNEQFF
-,TRBJ2-6,once,TRBV7-2,TGTGCCAGCAGCTACCTATTGGGAATAGGGTCTGGGGCCAACGTCCTGACTTTC,CASSYLLGIGSGANVLTF
TRBD1,TRBJ2-3,-,TRBV19,TGTGCCAGTGGGGACAGGAGAGGCACAGATACGCAGTATTTT,CASGDRRGTDTQYF
-,TRBJ1-2,few,TRBV27,TGTGCCAGCAGTCAGGGCTATGGCTACACCTTC,CASSQGYGYTF
-,TRBJ2-7,-,TRBV12-5,TGTGCTAGTGGCCGGGCCCTACTCTACGAGCAGTACTTC,CASGRALLYEQYF
-,TRBJ1-1,few,TRBV7-9,TGTGCCAGCAGCCAGACCTACGGTGGGGCGGCTAAGAACACTGAAGCTTTCTTT,CASSQTYGGAAKNTEAFF
-,TRBJ1-5,-,TRBV5-6,TGTGCCAGCAGCTTGGTAGGGGACCACAATCAGCCCCAGCATTTT,CASSLVGDHNQPQHF
-,TRBJ2-7,few,TRBV10-3,TGTGCCATCAAAGGCGGTAACTCCTACGAGCAGTACTTC,CAIKGGNSYEQYF
-,TRBJ2-5,-,TRBV7-2,TGTGCCAGCAGCCGACAGCGGGACCAAGAGACCCAGTACTTC,CASSRQRDQETQYF
-,TRBJ1-1,-,TRBV5-4,TGTGCCAGCAGCGGGGGCTCTTCGGATTGGGGCACTGAAGCTTTCTTT,CASSGGSSDWGTEAFF
-,TRBJ2-5,-,TRBV20-1,TGCAGTGCTACAAGGCAAGAGACCCAGTACTTC,CSATRQETQYF
-,TRBJ2-7,-,TRBV7-9,TGTGCCAGCAGCTTAGTTGAGTCCTACGAGCAGTACTTC,CASSLVESYEQYF
-,TRBJ1-2,once,TRBV13,TGTGCCAGCAGCTTACACGGGGCGGCTGGCTACACCTTC,CASSLHGAAGYTF
-,TRBJ2-7,-,TRBV4-1,TGCGCCAGCAGCCAAGGCGGGGTAGCCGAGCAGTACTTC,CASSQGGVAEQYF
TRBD2,TRBJ2-2,-,TRBV9,TGTGCCAGCACCCGACTAGCGGGGAACACCGGGGAGCTGTTTTTT,CASTRLAGNTGELFF
TRBD2,TRBJ2-1,-,TRBV6-1,TGTGCCAGCAGTGAACTCACTAGCGGGTACAATGAGCAGTTCTTC,CASSELTSGYNEQFF
-,TRBJ1-1,-,TRBV6-5,TGTGCCAGCAGTGCCGGGTATGGGGAAGCTTTCTTT,CASSAGYGEAFF
-,TRBJ1-2,-,TRBV5-6,TGTGCCAGCAGCTTAACAGAGTTTTATGGCTACACCTTC,CASSLTEFYGYTF
-,TRBJ1-1,-,TRBV7-9,TGTGCCAGCAGCCCTACTGTGGCGGGAACTGAAGCTTTCTTT,CASSPTVAGTEAFF
TRBD2,TRBJ2-1,-,TRBV2,TGTGCCAGTACTAGCGGGGGGTACAATGAGCAGTTCTTC,CASTSGGYNEQFF
-,TRBJ2-1,-,TRBV7-3,TGTGCCAGCAGCCACAACAACAATGAGCAGTTCTTC,CASSHNNNEQFF
TRBD1,TRBJ1-3,-,TRBV7-9,TGTGCCAGCAGCCCCCCGGTTCCGGGACAGGTCTCTGGAAACACCATATATTTT,CASSPPVPGQVSGNTIYF
-,TRBJ1-1,once,TRBV4-1,TGCGCCAGCAGCCAAGACTATTCAAGAATCGATAGGAAAGCTTTCTTT,CASSQDYSRIDRKAFF
-,TRBJ1-3,-,TRBV30,TGTGCCTGGAGTGTACCAAGGTGGTCTGGAAACACCATATATTTT,CAWSVPRWSGNTIYF
-,TRBJ1-5,few,TRBV4-1,TGCGCCAGCAGCCAAGATATGGGTAGCAATCAGCCCCAGCATTTT,CASSQDMGSNQPQHF
-,TRBJ2-7,-,TRBV7-2,TGTGCCAGCAGCTTAGTTACTAGGGCCTACGAGCAGTACTTC,CASSLVTRAYEQYF